A single T cell receptor (beta chain) is shown here with its context. Its target is unknown. V was pared by 5 bases and J by 6 bases, with 5 bases between. Germline V gives CDR1 KGHSH, CDR2 LQKENI. CDR3 size: 11 residues. Sequencing used immunoSEQ multiplex PCR; TCRdb keeps in-frame clones, though not all of them. Of 60,000 to 65,000 clones detected, about nine tenths appear once; the ten largest clones hold under 2%. This record comes from a study of T cells in localized non-small cell lung cancer. Findings and limits, study-wide: Uninvolved adjacent lung had more T cell clonality than any other tissue, topping tumor. Within adjacent lung there appeared a median around 55 of the top 100 tumor clones. The tumor had only one region sequenced, so heterogeneity remains possible.

The source material was peripheral blood, sampled before any cancer treatment. The J gene is TRBJ2-1, the V gene TRBV18; D is uncertain. The TCR comes from a woman aged 35-70 years with stage I lung adenocarcinoma. CDR3 residues: CASSTANEQFF. CDR3 DNA: TGTGCCAGCTCAACGGCCAATGAGCAGTTCTTC.